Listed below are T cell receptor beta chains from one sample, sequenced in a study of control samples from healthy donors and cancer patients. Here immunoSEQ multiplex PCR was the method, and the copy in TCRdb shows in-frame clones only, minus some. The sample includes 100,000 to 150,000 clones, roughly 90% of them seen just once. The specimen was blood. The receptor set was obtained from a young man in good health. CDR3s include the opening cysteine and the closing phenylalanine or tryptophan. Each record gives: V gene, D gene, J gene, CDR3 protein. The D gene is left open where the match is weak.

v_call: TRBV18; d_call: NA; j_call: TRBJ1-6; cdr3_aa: CASSPLADNSPLHF
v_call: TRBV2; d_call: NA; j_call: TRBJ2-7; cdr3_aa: CASRPRGYAYEQYF
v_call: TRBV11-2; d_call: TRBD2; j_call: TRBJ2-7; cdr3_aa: CASSYGTNYEQYF
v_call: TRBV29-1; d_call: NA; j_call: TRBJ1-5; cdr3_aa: CSVEQGSNQPQHF
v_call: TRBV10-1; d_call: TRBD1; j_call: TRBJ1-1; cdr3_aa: CASSDGTARTGGIWGTEAFF
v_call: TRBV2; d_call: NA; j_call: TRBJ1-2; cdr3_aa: CASSFDTGNYGYTF
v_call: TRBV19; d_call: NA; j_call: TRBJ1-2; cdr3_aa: CASRNPELGYTF
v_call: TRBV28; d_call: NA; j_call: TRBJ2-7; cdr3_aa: CATSPPRGTYEQYF
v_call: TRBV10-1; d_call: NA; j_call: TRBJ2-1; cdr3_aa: CASSDYREGLAAWHEQFF
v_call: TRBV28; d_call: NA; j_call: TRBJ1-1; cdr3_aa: CASSLTGIGNTEAFF
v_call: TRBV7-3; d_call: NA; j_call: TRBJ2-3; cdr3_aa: CASTLGTSSTDTQYF
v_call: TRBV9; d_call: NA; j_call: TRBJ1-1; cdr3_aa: CASSVVGASNTEAFF
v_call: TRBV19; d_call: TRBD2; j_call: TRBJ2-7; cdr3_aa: CASSMSTSGTYEQYF
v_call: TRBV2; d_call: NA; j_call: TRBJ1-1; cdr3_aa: CASSAEVYPRTTEAFF
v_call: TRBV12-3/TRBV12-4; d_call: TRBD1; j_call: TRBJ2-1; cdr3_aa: CASSLDRGREFF
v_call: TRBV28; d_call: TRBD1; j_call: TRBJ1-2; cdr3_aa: CASSSGQGDYGYTF
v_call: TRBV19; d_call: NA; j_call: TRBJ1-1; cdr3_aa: CASGAGWTEAFF
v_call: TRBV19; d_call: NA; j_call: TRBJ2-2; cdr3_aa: CASSFRVGSSFTGELFF
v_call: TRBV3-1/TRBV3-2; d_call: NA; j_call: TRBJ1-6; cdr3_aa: CASSQERAGVSPLHF
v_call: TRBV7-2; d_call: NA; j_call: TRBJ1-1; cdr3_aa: CASSAQLQVNTEAFF
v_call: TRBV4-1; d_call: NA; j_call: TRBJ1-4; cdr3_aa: CASSQEAYNEKLFF
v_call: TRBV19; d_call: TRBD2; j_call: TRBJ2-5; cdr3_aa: CASSIKRRLAGGAQYF